This TCR beta chain comes out of a study of OX40 agonist ivuxolimab in advanced cancers. For the study at large: Having had anti-PD-1, anti-PD-L1 or anti-CTLA-4 therapy before was allowed, and 40% to 45% had some.

The assay was immunoSEQ multiplex PCR, and TCRdb's table has in-frame clones only and misses some. Of about 70,000 clones in the sample, 80% to 95% were seen once. Germline V gives CDR1 MNHGY, CDR2 SAAAGT. V lost 7 bases to trimming and J lost 5 bases, with 8 bases between them. CDR3 length: 11 residues. This clonotype was obtained from an adult with an advanced solid tumor such as melanoma, head and neck, liver or kidney cancer. The chain employs TRBV6-8 and TRBJ1-1; perhaps TRBD1 as D (5 bases). Sequencing was performed on CD4+ or CD8+ T cells sorted from blood, taken in a trial of the OX40 agonist ivuxolimab. CDR3 nucleotides: TGTGCCAGCATTGGGGGGACTGAAGCTTTCTTT. This sequence encodes CASIGGTEAFF.